Sequencing of this T cell receptor beta chain was carried out in a study of CD8+ T cells in alopecia areata. Study observations and caveats: Among the top 100, expanded CD8+ clones were significantly decreased by tofacitinib, as was scalp clonality.

Details on this clone: Its specificity is unknown.

Reverse transcription of extracted RNA yielded cDNA, which provided the sequencing template. The assay was immunoSEQ multiplex PCR, and TCRdb's table has in-frame clones only and misses some. The table has roughly 190,000 clones, roughly three fifths seen once. Treatment specified: oral pan-JAK inhibitor, 5-10 mg twice daily. Between the trimmed V and J ends, which lost 5 bases and 1 base, there was a span of 5 bases. The CDR3 spans 13 residues. Germline CDR1 and CDR2: MNHEY and SVGAGI. This TCR was recovered from a human donor with alopecia areata. V is TRBV6-5 and J is TRBJ2-2; unclear D gene. The sequencing here drew on CD4+ T cells sorted from blood, taken at week 4, from a patient treated with tofacitinib. CDR3 bases: TGTGCCAGCAGTCGCAGGAACACCGGGGAGCTGTTTTTT. Protein: CASSRRNTGELFF.